Below are 24 T cell receptor beta chains sequenced from a single sample in a study of blood T cell repertoires in COVID-19. TCRdb's table, derived via immunoSEQ multiplex PCR, lists solely in-frame clones and lacks some. The sample comprises about 100,000 clones, around four fifths of which are singletons, and around 29% rests with the top ten. Input material: peripheral blood. These receptors originate from a man aged 65 to 85 with active or convalescent COVID-19.

This clone was seen a single time. The rearrangement joins TRBV19 to TRBJ2-3, with D perhaps TRBD2 (5 bases). Germline V gene data show CDR1 as LNHDA and CDR2 as SQIVND (reference sequence). The V end lost 3 bases, the J end lost 6 bases, and 10 bases lay between the germline ends. The CDR3 runs to 13 residues. The DNA for the CDR3 is TGTGCCAGTAGTATGGGCGGAGGTGATACGCAGTATTTT. It translates to CASSMGGGDTQYF.

The chain couples TRBV11-2 to TRBJ1-1; D remains unclear. The CDR3 is 15 amino acids. Trimming stripped 0 bases from V and 0 bases from J, with 8 bases between. The germline V gene encodes CDR1 SGHAT and CDR2 FQNNGV. CDR3 nucleotide sequence: TGTGCCAGCAGCTTAGATGAAGGAGTGAACACTGAAGCTTTCTTT. Protein: CASSLDEGVNTEAFF.

J is TRBJ2-6 and V is TRBV28; D is unclear. Trimming cost V 6 bases and J 1 base, with 19 bases left between them. The germline V gene encodes CDR1 MDHEN and CDR2 SYDVKM. This CDR3 is 18 amino acids long. The CDR3 protein is CASSKAWRSGSGANVLTF. The CDR3 DNA follows: TGTGCCAGCAGCAAGGCTTGGAGATCCGGTTCTGGGGCCAACGTCCTGACTTTC.

This clone was detected only a few times. The chain recombines TRBV5-1 with TRBJ2-7; unclear D gene. The CDR3 loop spans 14 amino acids. Between the trimmed V and J ends, which lost 4 bases and 0 bases, there was a span of 11 bases. The V gene's germline CDR1 is SGHRS and CDR2 YFSETQ. DNA for the CDR3: TGCGCCAGCAGCGTGAGCCGAAGCTCCTACGAGCAGTACTTC. It translates to CASSVSRSSYEQYF.

The V call is TRBV6-2 or TRBV6-3, the J call TRBJ1-1, with TRBD1 matching over 11 bases. The CDR3 runs 15 residues. J was trimmed by 5 bases and V by 6 bases; bases with no gene match: 8. Germline values: CDR1 MNHEY, CDR2 SVGEGT. The CDR3 sequence: CASSSGTGGLTEAFF. The CDR3 nucleotides are TGTGCCAGCAGCTCCGGGACAGGGGGATTAACTGAAGCTTTCTTT.

V gene TRBV4-2 combines with J gene TRBJ1-4; tentative D call: TRBD1 (6 bases). Per the germline V gene, CDR1 is LGHNA and CDR2 is YNFKEQ. The CDR3 loop spans 13 amino acids. V lost 4 bases, J lost 5 bases, and 8 bases lay in between. The CDR3 DNA is TGTGCCAGCAGCCGCGGACAGAATGAAAAACTGTTTTTT. It translates to CASSRGQNEKLFF.

The chain recombines TRBV7-3 with TRBJ2-2; tentative D call: TRBD1 (6 bases). The germline V and J ends were trimmed by 1 base and 4 bases, with 10 bases remaining between them. This CDR3 is 15 amino acids long. Germline-derived CDR1 and CDR2 are SGHTA and FQGTGA. CDR3 sequence reads: CASSLNRVVTGELFF. DNA for the CDR3: TGTGCCAGCAGCTTAAACAGGGTGGTCACCGGGGAGCTGTTTTTT.

J is TRBJ2-3 and V is TRBV25-1; 7 nucleotides match TRBD1. Losses at the gene ends were 7 bases for V and 2 bases for J; bases not matched to a gene: 12. Germline assignment: CDR1 MGHDK and CDR2 SYGVNS. The CDR3 loop spans 16 amino acids. Here the CDR3 DNA reads TGTGCCAGCATCACCCCCGGGACAGATTACACAGATACGCAGTATTTT. Translating it yields CASITPGTDYTDTQYF.

The CDR3 loop reads CASSMGTDYYEQYF. The CDR3 nucleotides read TGTGCCAGCAGTATGGGGACAGATTACTACGAGCAGTACTTC. The chain employs TRBV2 and TRBJ2-7, with 7 bases that match TRBD1. From germline, CDR1 is SNHLY and CDR2 FYNNEI. CDR3 length equals 14 residues. The ends lost 5 bases at V and 3 bases at J; junction bases unmatched: 7.

This chain joins TRBV10-1 and TRBJ2-7, with 11 bases that match TRBD2. The J segment lost 5 bases and the V segment lost 8 bases, leaving 8 bases of the junction unmatched. Germline values: CDR1 WNHNN, CDR2 SYGVQD (reference sequence). The CDR3 length is 14 residues. The CDR3 here is CASPIAGGPHEQYF. The CDR3 DNA reads TGCGCCAGCCCTATAGCGGGAGGGCCCCACGAGCAGTACTTC.

The V and J genes are TRBV30 and TRBJ1-4; no definite D call. V was trimmed by 5 bases and J by 4 bases, leaving 11 bases between them. Germline values: CDR1 GTSNPN, CDR2 SVGIG (reference sequence). The CDR3 runs to 13 residues. CDR3 loop: CAWHVAVNEKLFF. Written as DNA, the CDR3 is TGTGCCTGGCACGTCGCAGTTAATGAAAAACTGTTTTTT.

The chain employs TRBV30 and TRBJ2-7; possibly TRBD1 for D (6 bases). CDR1 and CDR2 from the germline V gene are GTSNPN and SVGIG (reference sequence). The CDR3 sequence is 12 residues long. V was trimmed by 2 bases and J by 7 bases, leaving 12 bases between them. The CDR3 DNA reads as TGTGCCTGGAGTTCAGGGGTGGGGGAGCAGTACTTC. Protein product: CAWSSGVGEQYF. Supplemented by reference TRBV30 and TRBJ2-7, the full variable domain reads SQTIHQWPATLVQPVGSPLSLECTVEGTSNPNLYWYRQAAGRGLQLLFYSVGIGQISSEVPQNLSASRPQDRQFILSSKKLLLSDSGFYLCAWSSGVGEQYFGPGTRLTVT.

The chain has TRBV14 and TRBJ2-2; 7 nucleotides line up with TRBD1. This CDR3 comprises 17 residues. Germline V CDR1 and CDR2: SGHDN, FVKESK. Losses at the gene ends were 4 bases for V and 3 bases for J; bases not matched to a gene: 11. The CDR3 bases are TGTGCCAGCAGCCCGGGCAAGGACAGGCGCGACACCGGGGAGCTGTTTTTT. This codes for CASSPGKDRRDTGELFF.

V gene TRBV28 combines with J gene TRBJ1-2, with a weak D call TRBD1 (5 bases). CDR1 is MDHEN and CDR2 is SYDVKM in the germline V gene. CDR3 length: 15 amino acids. Trimming left V 4 bases short and J 6 bases short, with 18 bases between. The CDR3: CASSSGLGGVDGYTF. CDR3 bases: TGTGCCAGCAGTTCAGGACTCGGGGGAGTGGATGGCTACACCTTC.

This chain links TRBV24-1 with TRBJ2-1, with a weak D call TRBD2 (5 bases). Looked up from germline, CDR1 is KGHDR and CDR2 is SFDVKD. Trimming pared 5 bases from V and 0 bases from J, leaving 10 bases between. The CDR3 sequence is 15 residues long. CDR3 protein: CATSVERSSYNEQFF. Written as DNA, the CDR3 is TGTGCCACCAGTGTGGAGCGGAGCTCCTACAATGAGCAGTTCTTC.

This clone was counted only a few times. The chain has TRBV18 and TRBJ2-7; 13 bases line up with TRBD2. Germline CDR1 and CDR2: KGHSH and LQKENI. This CDR3 region has 14 residues. V was clipped by 6 bases and J by 6 bases; unmatched bases: 5. The CDR3 sequence is CASSPGLAGSEQYF. The CDR3 DNA sequence: TGTGCCAGCTCGCCGGGACTAGCGGGAAGCGAGCAGTACTTC.

J is TRBJ2-6 and V is TRBV15; 11 nucleotides line up with TRBD1. Per the germline V gene, CDR1 is LNHNV and CDR2 is YYDKDF (reference sequence). The junction had 8 bases not matched to a gene; V was cut back by 5 bases and J by 2 bases. This CDR3 spans 18 amino acids. CDR3 nucleotides: TGTGCCACCAGCTCTGTGGGGACAGGGGGTGCTGGGGCCAACGTCCTGACTTTC. Amino acid sequence: CATSSVGTGGAGANVLTF.

V usage is TRBV28 and J usage is TRBJ2-7; 7 positions match TRBD1. The germline V gene has CDR1 MDHEN and CDR2 SYDVKM. The CDR3 has 14 residues. The trim removed 7 bases at V and 2 bases at J, leaving 8 bases unmatched. CDR3 DNA sequence: TGTGCCAGCACACAGGGGAATCCTCCCTACGAGCAGTACTTC. Its protein product is CASTQGNPPYEQYF.

This clone occurred a few times. V usage is TRBV18 and J usage is TRBJ2-3, with 7 bases that match TRBD1. The CDR3 has 15 residues. The V segment lost 3 bases and the J segment 1 base; nucleotides outside the gene matches: 4. Germline V gene lookup returns CDR1 KGHSH and CDR2 LQKENI. Here the CDR3 reads CASSPRGKGTDTQYF. The CDR3 DNA is TGTGCCAGCTCACCCAGGGGGAAAGGCACAGATACGCAGTATTTT.

This clone was detected a few times. The chain joins TRBV7-2 to TRBJ2-2, with 8 nucleotides matching TRBD2. V was clipped by 2 bases and J by 1 base; unmatched bases: 9. The CDR3 is made up of 18 amino acids. Per the germline V gene, CDR1 is SGHTA and CDR2 is FQGNSA. CDR3 sequence: CASSLTVGSGGNTGELFF. Here the CDR3 DNA reads TGTGCCAGCAGCTTAACCGTCGGGAGCGGGGGGAACACCGGGGAGCTGTTTTTT.

J is TRBJ1-2 and V is TRBV6-5; D unclear. The CDR3 runs 15 residues. Germline V gives CDR1 MNHEY, CDR2 SVGAGI. V was clipped by 2 bases and J by 6 bases, with 16 bases between them. CDR3 coding DNA: TGTGCCAGCAGTTACCCCCTGGAGGGTTATAATGGCTACACCTTC. Translation: CASSYPLEGYNGYTF.

The V call is TRBV7-2, the J call TRBJ2-3; TRBD1 is a possible D gene (5 bases). This CDR3 comprises 13 residues. The V gene lost 0 bases and the J gene lost 6 bases, with 7 bases spanning the gap. Germline lookup yields CDR1 SGHTA and CDR2 FQGNSA. CDR3 in DNA: TGTGCCAGCAGCTTAGCTCGACAGGATACGCAGTATTTT. This translates into CASSLARQDTQYF.

The rearrangement links TRBV14 to TRBJ2-7; no definite D call. V lost 4 bases to trimming and J lost 2 bases, with 12 bases between them. This CDR3 is 14 amino acids long. Germline V lookup: CDR1 SGHDN, CDR2 FVKESK. CDR3 bases: TGTGCCAGCAGCCCCTGGCATATGCCCTACGAGCAGTACTTC. Protein product: CASSPWHMPYEQYF.

The gene calls are TRBV3-1 (or the pseudogene TRBV3-2) and TRBJ2-7; D not certain. V was shortened by 1 base and J by 4 bases, with 8 bases between the two germline ends. The CDR3 is 13 amino acids. The germline V gene has CDR1 LGHDT and CDR2 YNNKEL (reference sequence). DNA for the CDR3: TGTGCCAGCAGCCAAGGCCTCCTATACGAGCAGTACTTC. Its translation: CASSQGLLYEQYF.